This entry describes one T cell receptor (beta chain). Its cognate antigen is unknown. This sample was taken from a study of cytomegalovirus exposure and HLA in healthy donors. The wider study: A subsequent analysis reported that the roughly 130 validation repertoires were produced on the same platform that had also been used for the roughly 670 first-cohort repertoires.

Study-wide points: Specificity of a few CMV-associated chains for CMV antigens was verified in vitro. Rare TCR sequences dominated, though some public TCRs recurred in many donors. Cytomegalovirus association was listed for 150 or so TCR beta chains.

The CDR3 length is 19 residues. V lost 0 bases, J lost 0 bases, and 18 bases lay in between. CDR1 MNHNS and CDR2 SASEGT come from the germline V gene. Measured with immunoSEQ multiplex PCR; TCRdb has only the in-frame clones, and not every one. The data hold 100,000 to 150,000 clones, with 75% to 90% observed a single time. The origin of this receptor is a woman aged 18-29 years in good health and CMV-seronegative. The sample taken for sequencing was PBMCs. V and J are TRBV6-1 and TRBJ1-5; D is perhaps TRBD1 (5 bases). CDR3 region: CASSEALETENYSNQPQHF. DNA for the CDR3: TGTGCCAGCAGTGAAGCGCTCGAGACAGAGAACTATAGCAATCAGCCCCAGCATTTT.